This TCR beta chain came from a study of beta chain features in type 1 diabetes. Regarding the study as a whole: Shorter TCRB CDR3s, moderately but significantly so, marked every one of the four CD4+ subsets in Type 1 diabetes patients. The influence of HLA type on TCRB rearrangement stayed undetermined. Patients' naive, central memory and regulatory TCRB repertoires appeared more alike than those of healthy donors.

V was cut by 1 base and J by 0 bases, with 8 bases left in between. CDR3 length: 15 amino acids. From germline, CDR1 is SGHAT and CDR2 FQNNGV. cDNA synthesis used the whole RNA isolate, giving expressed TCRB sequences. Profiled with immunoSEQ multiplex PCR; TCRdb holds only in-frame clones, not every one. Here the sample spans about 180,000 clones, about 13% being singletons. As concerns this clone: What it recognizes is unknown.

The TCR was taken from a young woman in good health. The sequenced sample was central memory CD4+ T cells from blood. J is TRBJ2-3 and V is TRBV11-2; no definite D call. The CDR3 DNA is TGTGCCAGCAGCTTAGTGGCCGCTAGCACAGATACGCAGTATTTT. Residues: CASSLVAASTDTQYF.